This T cell receptor (beta chain) was sequenced in a study of cytomegalovirus exposure and HLA in healthy donors. It was with 60 Vbeta and 13 Jbeta primers that the PCR ran. The data were produced by immunoSEQ multiplex PCR, yet TCRdb's version contains in-frame clones alone and is incomplete. There are under 150,000 clones in the sample; 70% to 85% occur only once, and just under 2.5% lies in the top ten. The TCR was taken from a woman between 18 and 29 years old in good health and CMV-seronegative. What was sequenced was PBMCs.

The CDR3 DNA is TGCAGCCCCGTTGGACTAGAAATACAAGAGACCCAGTACTTC. Its translation: CSPVGLEIQETQYF. The chain uses TRBV29-1 and TRBJ2-5, with TRBD2 identical over 7 bases. Germline-derived CDR1 and CDR2 are SQVTM and ANQGSEA. V was pared by 8 bases and J by 2 bases, with 11 bases of the junction left unmatched. The CDR3 length is 14 residues.